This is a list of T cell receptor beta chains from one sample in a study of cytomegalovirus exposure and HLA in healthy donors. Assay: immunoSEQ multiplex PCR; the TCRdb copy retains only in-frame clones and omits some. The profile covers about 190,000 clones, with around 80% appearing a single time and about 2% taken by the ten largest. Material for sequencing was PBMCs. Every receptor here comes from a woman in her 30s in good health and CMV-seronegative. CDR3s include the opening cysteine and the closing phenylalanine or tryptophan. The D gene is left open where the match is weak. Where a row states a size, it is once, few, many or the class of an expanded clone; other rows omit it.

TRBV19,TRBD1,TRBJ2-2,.,CASSPYTGTGNAGELFF,TGTGCCAGTAGTCCATATACCGGGACAGGGAATGCCGGGGAGCTGTTTTTT
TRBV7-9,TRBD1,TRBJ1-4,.,CASSGGGQGDEKLFF,TGTGCCAGCAGCGGGGGCGGACAGGGGGATGAAAAACTGTTTTTT
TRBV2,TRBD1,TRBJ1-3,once,CASSVTGDRNTIYF,TGTGCCAGCAGTGTGACAGGGGACAGAAACACCATATATTTT
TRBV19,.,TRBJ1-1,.,CASFGLMNTEAFF,TGTGCCAGTTTCGGACTGATGAACACTGAAGCTTTCTTT
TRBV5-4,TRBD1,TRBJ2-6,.,CASSSGQSGANGLTF,TGTGCCAGCAGCTCGGGACAGTCTGGGGCCAACGGCCTGACTTTC
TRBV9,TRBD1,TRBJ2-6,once,CASSVGGRGPGANVLTF,TGTGCCAGCAGCGTAGGTGGTAGGGGGCCTGGGGCCAACGTCCTGACTTTC
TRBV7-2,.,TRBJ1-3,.,CASSLFSGGGNTIYF,TGTGCCAGCAGCTTATTTTCCGGGGGTGGAAACACCATATATTTT
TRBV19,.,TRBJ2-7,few,CASSTDGQISYEQYF,TGTGCCAGTAGTACGGACGGACAGATCTCCTACGAGCAGTACTTC
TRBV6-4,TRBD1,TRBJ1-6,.,CASSRTGDSYNSPLHF,TGTGCCAGCAGCCGGACAGGCGACTCCTATAATTCACCCCTCCACTTT
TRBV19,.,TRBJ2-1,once,CAAKNGGNEQFF,TGTGCCGCAAAGAACGGGGGAAATGAGCAGTTCTTC
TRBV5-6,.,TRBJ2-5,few,CASSGGTIQETQYF,TGTGCCAGCAGCGGTGGGACAATACAAGAGACCCAGTACTTC
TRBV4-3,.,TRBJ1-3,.,CASSQEWRRPSGNTIYF,TGCGCCAGCAGCCAAGAATGGCGCAGGCCTTCTGGAAACACCATATATTTT
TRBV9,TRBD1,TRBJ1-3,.,CASTVGVQGTGSGNTIYF,TGTGCCAGCACCGTAGGCGTGCAGGGGACAGGATCTGGAAACACCATATATTTT
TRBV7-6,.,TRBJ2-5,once,CASSPEADEQYF,TGTGCCAGCAGCCCTGAAGCGGATGAGCAGTACTTC
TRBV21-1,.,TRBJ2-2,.,CASSNYLRLAPRNTGELFF,TGTGCCAGCAGCAACTACTTACGGCTAGCGCCAAGGAACACCGGGGAGCTGTTTTTT
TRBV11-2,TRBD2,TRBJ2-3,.,CASSLWSSGGATDTQYF,TGTGCCAGCAGCTTGTGGTCTAGCGGGGGGGCGACAGATACGCAGTATTTT
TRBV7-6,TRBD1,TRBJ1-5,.,CASSLRQGGSNQPQHF,TGTGCCAGCAGCTTAAGACAGGGTGGCAGCAATCAGCCCCAGCATTTT
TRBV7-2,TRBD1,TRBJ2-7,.,CASSSDRDRVLGEQYF,TGTGCCAGCAGCTCCGATCGGGACAGGGTGTTGGGGGAGCAGTACTTC
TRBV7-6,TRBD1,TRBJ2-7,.,CASSYGQGTSEQYF,TGTGCCAGCAGCTACGGACAGGGAACTTCCGAGCAGTACTTC
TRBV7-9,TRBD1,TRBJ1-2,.,CASSPQRQGVGYTF,TGTGCCAGCAGCCCCCAACGACAGGGGGTTGGCTACACCTTC
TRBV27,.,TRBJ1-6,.,CASKPNRRSPLHF,TGTGCCAGCAAACCTAACCGCCGATCACCCCTCCACTTT
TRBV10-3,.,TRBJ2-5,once,CAISPSPLEETQYF,TGTGCCATCAGTCCCTCCCCCCTTGAAGAGACCCAGTACTTC
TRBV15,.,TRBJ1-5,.,CATSREGGQPQHF,TGTGCCACCAGCAGAGAAGGAGGTCAGCCCCAGCATTTT
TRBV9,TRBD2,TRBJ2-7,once,CASRPPGLAGPTDSSYEQYF,TGTGCCAGCAGGCCCCCGGGACTAGCGGGGCCTACTGATAGCTCCTACGAGCAGTACTTC